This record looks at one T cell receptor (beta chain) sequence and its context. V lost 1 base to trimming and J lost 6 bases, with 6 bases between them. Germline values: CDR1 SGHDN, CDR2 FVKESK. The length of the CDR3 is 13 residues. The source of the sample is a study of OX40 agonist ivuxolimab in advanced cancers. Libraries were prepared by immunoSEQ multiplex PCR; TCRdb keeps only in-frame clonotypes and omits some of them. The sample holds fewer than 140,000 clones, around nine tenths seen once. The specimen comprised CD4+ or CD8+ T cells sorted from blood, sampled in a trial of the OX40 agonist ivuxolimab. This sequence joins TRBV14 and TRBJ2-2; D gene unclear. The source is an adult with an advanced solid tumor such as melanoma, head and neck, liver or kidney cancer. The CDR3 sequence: CASSQGHAGELFF. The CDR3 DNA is TGTGCCAGCAGCCAAGGTCACGCCGGGGAGCTGTTTTTT.